These 4 T cell receptor beta chains came from one sample sequenced in a study of beta chain features in type 1 diabetes. Isolated RNA was reverse transcribed in full, so expressed TCRB transcripts were sequenced. The protocol was immunoSEQ multiplex PCR, while the TCRdb copy is restricted to in-frame clones and leaves out a portion. The data contain more than 350,000 clones, about an eighth of them singletons. Sample: naive CD4+ T cells from blood. The receptors derive from a young woman in good health.

The chain recombines TRBV7-3 with TRBJ2-1, with 7 bases fitting TRBD2. V was clipped by 3 bases and J by 6 bases; unmatched bases: 5. Germline-derived CDR1 and CDR2 are SGHTA and FQGTGA. The CDR3 runs 14 residues. Here the CDR3 reads CASSFGGSGNEQFF. CDR3 bases: TGTGCCAGCAGCTTCGGCGGGAGTGGCAATGAGCAGTTCTTC.

This clone has a handful of counts. The rearrangement uses TRBV7-2 and TRBJ2-7; D uncertain. The V end was cut by 4 bases, the J end by 4 bases, with 17 bases between. The CDR3 runs 15 residues. Germline CDR1 is SGHTA and CDR2 is FQGNSA. The CDR3 sequence is CASSSALWAAYEQYF. The DNA for the CDR3 is TGTGCCAGCAGCTCAGCCCTCTGGGCGGCGTACGAGCAGTACTTC.

This clone was seen a handful of times. This rearrangement joins TRBV13 to TRBJ1-2; D remains ambiguous. Germline loops: CDR1 PRHDT, CDR2 FYEKMQ (reference sequence). This CDR3 is 13 amino acids long. Trimming took off 7 bases at V and 4 bases at J, with 13 bases between the two ends. The CDR3 DNA sequence: TGTGCCAGCAACCCCCGGCACCTCTATGGCTACACCTTC. As protein: CASNPRHLYGYTF.

J is TRBJ2-3 and V is TRBV10-3; perhaps TRBD2 as D (5 bases). Trimming pared 0 bases from V and 2 bases from J, leaving 12 bases between. In germline, CDR1 is ENHRY, CDR2 SYGVKD. The CDR3 is 16 amino acids. CDR3 sequence (DNA): TGTGCCATCAGTGAGTCCGGTGGGAGAAACACAGATACGCAGTATTTT. Translating gives CAISESGGRNTDTQYF.